Shown below are 12 T cell receptor beta chains from a single sample sequenced in a study of T-cell reconstitution after alpha-beta-depleted transplantation in children. Unique molecular identifiers were used to barcode this TCRbeta library. TCRdb fed the PCR reads into MiXCR, producing one record per CDR3 protein. Among about 440,000 distinct CDR3 sequences, approximately 42% were seen once, and the ten largest hold roughly 27%. This sample comprised PBMCs, obtained before TCRalphabeta/CD19-depleted stem cell transplant. All receptors derive from a girl aged 2 to 10 with aplastic anemia, due to receive a stem cell transplant.

The table lists this clonotype with many counts. CDR3 coding DNA: TGTGCCAGCAGTTACTTGGGACAGGGGGTGAGCACTGAAGCTTTCTTT. Protein: CASSYLGQGVSTEAFF. The chain couples TRBV28 to TRBJ1-1; 11 bases match TRBD1. The CDR3 is 16 residues long. The ends lost 4 bases at V and 4 bases at J; junction bases unmatched: 8. Per germline, CDR1 MDHEN and CDR2 SYDVKM.

This clonotype was picked up many times. The V call is TRBV4-2, the J call TRBJ2-5; 12 nucleotides agree with TRBD2. From germline, CDR1 is LGHNA and CDR2 YNFKEQ. The CDR3 sequence is 16 residues long. The V segment lost 5 bases and the J segment 3 bases; nucleotides outside the gene matches: 7. CDR3 DNA sequence: TGTGCCAGCAGCGCCGGGACTAGCGGGCCGAAAGAGACCCAGTACTTC. It yields the protein CASSAGTSGPKETQYF.

V gene TRBV9 combines with J gene TRBJ2-2; unclear D gene. In germline, CDR1 is SGDLS, CDR2 YYNGEE. V lost 3 bases and J 7 bases, leaving 13 bases between the germline ends. CDR3 length equals 14 residues. CDR3 sequence (DNA): TGTGCCAGCAGCGAAAGACGGTCGGGCGGGGAGCTGTTTTTT. Translating gives CASSERRSGGELFF.

The chain links TRBV28 to TRBJ2-3; the D is unclear. Trimming took off 3 bases at V and 5 bases at J, with 9 bases between the two ends. This CDR3 spans 13 amino acids. CDR1 and CDR2 (germline): MDHEN, SYDVKM. CDR3 residues: CASSLTKIDTQYF. The CDR3 bases are TGTGCCAGCAGTTTGACGAAGATAGATACGCAGTATTTT.

This clonotype was counted only a few times. The V and J genes are TRBV4-3 and TRBJ2-2, with D possibly matching TRBD2 (5 bases). V lost 3 bases, J lost 4 bases, and 15 bases lay in between. Per germline, CDR1 LGHNA and CDR2 YSLEER. The length of the CDR3 is 16 residues. The CDR3 sequence: CASSHEGVRGTGELFF. The CDR3 coding sequence is TGCGCCAGCAGCCACGAGGGCGTTAGAGGCACCGGGGAGCTGTTTTTT.

This clonotype was recorded a few times. The chain joins TRBV13 to TRBJ1-3; the D is unclear. Per the germline V gene, CDR1 is PRHDT and CDR2 is FYEKMQ (reference sequence). CDR3 length: 15 residues. V lost 0 bases and J 2 bases, leaving 8 bases between the germline ends. CDR3 sequence (DNA): TGTGCCAGCAGCTTAGGAAGGACCGCTGGAAACACCATATATTTT. Amino acids: CASSLGRTAGNTIYF.

The chain recombines TRBV7-2 with TRBJ2-1; D gene unclear. The germline CDR1 and CDR2 sequences are SGHTA and FQGNSA. The CDR3 is 13 residues long. The V end was cut by 1 base, the J end by 8 bases, with 9 bases between. CDR3 nucleotides: TGTGCCAGCAGCTTAGAGAGGAGTCATGAGCAGTTCTTC. Translated, it gives CASSLERSHEQFF.

This chain joins TRBV27 and TRBJ2-1, with D hard to call. Germline V gives CDR1 MNHEY, CDR2 SMNVEV (reference sequence). Trimming cost V 7 bases and J 4 bases, with 14 bases left between them. The CDR3 runs to 14 residues. CDR3 amino acids: CASKTDTPYNEQFF. The CDR3 DNA is TGTGCCAGCAAGACGGATACTCCATACAATGAGCAGTTCTTC.

This clonotype has a count of ten or more. This rearrangement joins TRBV7-7 to TRBJ2-5, with TRBD2 identical over 10 bases. Per germline, CDR1 SSHAT and CDR2 FNYEAQ (reference sequence). V lost 5 bases and J lost 4; bases outside the gene matches: 13. The length of the CDR3 is 17 residues. CDR3 sequence: CASSPGTSAQRLETQYF. The CDR3 region has the DNA TGTGCCAGCAGCCCCGGGACTAGCGCACAAAGATTAGAGACCCAGTACTTC.

This clonotype was seen more than once but under ten times. The rearrangement uses TRBV6-5 and TRBJ2-1; 10 bases align to TRBD2. The V gene end was trimmed by 2 bases and the J gene end by 1 base; junction bases not matched to a gene: 2. This CDR3 spans 16 amino acids. Looked up from germline, CDR1 is MNHEY and CDR2 is SVGAGI. The CDR3 protein is CASSYGAGGSYNEQFF. In nucleotides, the CDR3 is TGTGCCAGCAGTTACGGAGCGGGAGGGTCCTACAATGAGCAGTTCTTC.

This clonotype was detected many times. This rearrangement joins TRBV29-1 to TRBJ2-1, with D tentatively TRBD2 (6 bases). The CDR3 extends over 16 amino acids. Germline-derived CDR1 and CDR2 are SQVTM and ANQGSEA. The V gene lost 0 bases and the J gene lost 8 bases, with 20 bases spanning the gap. The CDR3 nucleotides are TGCAGCGTTGAAGAGTTCGGGGAGGAGGGAAGGGATGAGCAGTTCTTC. Translated: CSVEEFGEEGRDEQFF.

With regard to this clonotype: A junction end diverges from the germline sequence, so it may reflect a read error. The chain combines TRBV28 with TRBJ1-2; a weak D match, TRBD1 (5 bases). This CDR3 spans 15 amino acids. Per the germline V gene, CDR1 is MDHEN and CDR2 is SYDVKM. CDR3: CAGSLSLRGSGGYTF. CDR3 nucleotides: TGTGCCGGCAGCTTGAGTCTACGGGGCTCCGGAGGCTACACCTTC.